Below are 32 T cell receptor beta chains sequenced from a single sample in a study of neurological immune-mediated disorders (dated by TCRdb to between 2018 and 2021). Library preparation was by 5' RACE. The listed sequencing device is Illumina HiSeq 2500. TCRdb trimmed the raw reads at Q25, called clones with MiXCR and kept productive beta chains. Rows merge per CDR3 protein into single entries with the most common DNA and genes. In all, the sample holds about 33,000 distinct CDR3 sequences, and 1.5% of those were seen once. The ten largest make up approximately 8.7% of the sample. The sequenced sample was PBMCs. Receptors originate from a woman aged 25-40 years with multiple sclerosis.

The sample holds many counts of this clonotype. V usage is TRBV7-9 and J usage is TRBJ1-1; D unclear. Germline lookup yields CDR1 SEHNR and CDR2 FQNEAQ (reference sequence). This CDR3 comprises 13 residues. Trimming removed 3 bases from V and 0 bases from J, with 5 bases in between. The CDR3 protein is CASSFSVNTEAFF. In DNA form, the CDR3 reads TGTGCCAGCAGCTTCTCCGTGAACACTGAAGCTTTCTTT.

At least ten counts were recorded for this clonotype. CDR3 sequence (DNA): TGTGCCAGCAGCGCCAGACCGGGACTAGCAACCGAGCAGTACTTC. It codes for CASSARPGLATEQYF. V is TRBV9 and J is TRBJ2-7; 9 nucleotides match TRBD2. This CDR3 has 15 residues. V lost 3 bases, J lost 6 bases, and 10 bases stayed unmatched. Germline V lookup: CDR1 SGDLS, CDR2 YYNGEE.

This clonotype was counted many times. The V call is TRBV6-2 or TRBV6-3, the J call TRBJ2-7, with D perhaps TRBD1 (6 bases). Trimming cost V 6 bases and J 3 bases, with 12 bases left between them. In germline, CDR1 is MNHEY, CDR2 SVGEGT. This CDR3 spans 13 amino acids. The DNA for the CDR3 is TGTGCCAGCAGCCCAGGGGTCCTCTACGAGCAGTACTTC. This codes for CASSPGVLYEQYF.

This clonotype was seen ten or more times. The chain combines TRBV20-1 with TRBJ2-1; the D is unclear. Germline V gene data show CDR1 as DFQATT and CDR2 as SNEGSKA (reference sequence). This CDR3 contains 13 residues. Deletions cut 0 bases from V and 10 bases from J, with 13 bases between. CDR3 residues: CSARDPPIWEQFF. Written as DNA, the CDR3 is TGCAGTGCTAGAGACCCCCCGATTTGGGAGCAGTTCTTC.

This clonotype is classed as medium-sized. The chain is built from TRBV20-1 and TRBJ2-3; possibly TRBD2 for D (6 bases). The CDR3 is 12 amino acids. V was cut by 5 bases and J by 2 bases, with 8 bases left in between. The V gene's germline CDR1 is DFQATT and CDR2 SNEGSKA (reference sequence). The CDR3 DNA reads TGCAGTGCTGGGGGGTTCACAGATACGCAGTATTTT. Its translation is CSAGGFTDTQYF.

This clonotype appeared many times. The V call is TRBV15, the J call TRBJ1-2, with a tentative D call TRBD1 (5 bases). The germline gives CDR1 LNHNV, CDR2 YYDKDF (reference sequence). V was cut by 0 bases and J by 7 bases, with 9 bases left in between. The CDR3 runs 13 residues. The CDR3 sequence is CATSRDLRGGYTF. CDR3 bases: TGTGCCACCAGCAGAGACCTTAGGGGTGGCTACACCTTC.

In this sample, this clonotype turned up many times. The V gene is TRBV5-5, the J gene TRBJ2-3; weak D call: TRBD1 (5 bases). The germline V and J ends were trimmed by 4 bases and 8 bases, with 14 bases remaining between them. The CDR3 contains 13 residues. Germline V lookup: CDR1 SGHKS, CDR2 YYEKEE (reference sequence). In DNA form, the CDR3 reads TGTGCCAGCAGCCGAAATGGGCAGGGTACGCAGTATTTT. Residues: CASSRNGQGTQYF. Together with reference TRBV5-5 and TRBJ2-3, the CDR3 gives the full variable domain: DAGVTQSPTHLIKTRGQQVTLRCSPISGHKSVSWYQQVLGQGPQFIFQYYEKEERGRGNFPDRFSARQFPNYSSELNVNALLLGDSALYLCASSRNGQGTQYFGPGTRLTVL.

In its sample, this clonotype was seen many times. Here the CDR3 DNA reads TGTGCCAGCAGCTTGGGACCTCGGATATCGGCATACGAGCAGTACTTC. Protein product: CASSLGPRISAYEQYF. This chain links TRBV5-6 with TRBJ2-7; D not certain. The CDR3 loop spans 16 amino acids. Trimming pared 0 bases from V and 4 bases from J, leaving 17 bases between. Germline-derived CDR1 and CDR2 are SGHDT and YYEEEE.

This clonotype has ten or more counts. V gene TRBV6-5 combines with J gene TRBJ2-3; 9 bases agree with TRBD2. Germline CDR1 reads MNHEY; CDR2 reads SVGAGI. V was clipped by 5 bases and J by 6 bases; unmatched bases: 3. CDR3 length: 13 amino acids. The DNA of the CDR3 is TGTGCCAGCAGTCGCGGGAGGGGCGATACGCAGTATTTT. Protein: CASSRGRGDTQYF.

This clonotype was seen repeatedly, ten times or more. The chain is built from TRBV9 and TRBJ2-7, with D maybe TRBD2 (6 bases). This CDR3 is 14 amino acids long. Trimming removed 3 bases from V and 7 bases from J, with 17 bases in between. Germline V gives CDR1 SGDLS, CDR2 YYNGEE. CDR3 protein: CASSAAGSSMEQYF. CDR3 sequence (DNA): TGTGCCAGCAGCGCCGCGGGGAGTTCTATGGAGCAGTACTTC.

At least ten counts were recorded for this clonotype. The chain uses TRBV5-1 and TRBJ2-6, with D unresolved. The length of the CDR3 is 15 residues. V lost 3 bases and J 0 bases, leaving 7 bases between the germline ends. Germline loops: CDR1 SGHRS, CDR2 YFSETQ. The CDR3 sequence is CASSSLDSGANVLTF. As DNA, the CDR3 is TGCGCCAGCAGCTCCCTGGACTCTGGGGCCAACGTCCTGACTTTC.

This clonotype has ten or more counts. The chain joins TRBV6-2 or TRBV6-3 to TRBJ2-1; TRBD1 matches 8 bases. This CDR3 comprises 15 residues. Per the germline V gene, CDR1 is MNHEY and CDR2 is SVGEGT. V lost 5 bases, J lost 3 bases, and 6 bases stayed unmatched. CDR3 residues: CASSGQGENYNEQFF. The CDR3 coding sequence is TGTGCCAGCAGTGGACAGGGAGAAAACTACAATGAGCAGTTCTTC.

The count of this clonotype is one. A much larger clonotype is one base distant, so this may be a read error. The conserved final phenylalanine or tryptophan is absent from the CDR3, which likely points to a read error. This chain joins TRBV7-2 and TRBJ1-5; 11 nucleotides match TRBD1. This CDR3 is built from 15 residues. The V and J ends lost 4 bases and 6 bases, in that order; junction bases with no gene match: 5. Germline loops: CDR1 SGHTA, CDR2 FQGNSA. This CDR3 is CASSSRTGGSQPQHC. As DNA, the CDR3 is TGTGCCAGCAGCTCGAGGACAGGGGGCAGTCAGCCCCAGCATTGT.

This clonotype was seen a handful of times. This rearrangement joins TRBV12-3 or TRBV12-4 to TRBJ2-5, with 13 bases aligning to TRBD2. Trimming removed 6 bases from V and 2 bases from J; junction bases left unmatched: 6. This CDR3 comprises 16 residues. The chain's CDR3 is CASSKTSGGVQETQYF. In DNA form, the CDR3 reads TGTGCCAGCAGCAAAACTAGCGGGGGGGTGCAAGAGACCCAGTACTTC.

Ten or more counts support this clonotype. The V call is TRBV29-1, the J call TRBJ1-1; the match to TRBD1 covers 7 bases. This CDR3 contains 12 residues. The V and J ends lost 2 bases and 3 bases, in that order; junction bases with no gene match: 0. Germline V CDR1 and CDR2: SQVTM, ANQGSEA. CDR3 loop: CSVERGHTEAFF. CDR3 nucleotides: TGCAGCGTTGAAAGGGGGCACACTGAAGCTTTCTTT.

This clonotype was recorded at least ten times. The genes are TRBV5-4 and TRBJ2-3; 8 bases are shared with TRBD1. V dropped 3 bases and J dropped 4; count of bases not matched to a gene: 10. This CDR3 comprises 16 residues. In germline, CDR1 is SGHNT, CDR2 YYREEE (reference sequence). The CDR3 region is CASSSRTGIRADTQYF. CDR3 sequence (DNA): TGTGCCAGCAGCTCCAGGACAGGGATAAGGGCAGATACGCAGTATTTT.

The table lists this clonotype with many counts. The chain carries TRBV5-1 and TRBJ2-3, with D uncertain. This CDR3 is built from 14 residues. Trimming stripped 2 bases from V and 0 bases from J, with 7 bases between. From germline, CDR1 is SGHRS and CDR2 YFSETQ. CDR3 sequence reads: CASSFQTSTDTQYF. CDR3 sequence (DNA): TGCGCCAGCAGCTTTCAGACTAGCACAGATACGCAGTATTTT. Using reference TRBV5-1 and TRBJ2-3 for the parts outside the CDR3, the full variable domain is KAGVTQTPRYLIKTRGQQVTLSCSPISGHRSVSWYQQTPGQGLQFLFEYFSETQRNKGNFPGRFSGRQFSNSRSEMNVSTLELGDSALYLCASSFQTSTDTQYFGPGTRLTVL.

This clonotype has at least ten counts. The CDR3 DNA reads TGTGCCAGCAGCCAAGATCAAATAAGGGCATGGAAGACCCAGTACTTC. Protein: CASSQDQIRAWKTQYF. This sequence joins TRBV14 and TRBJ2-5; unclear D gene. CDR1 and CDR2 (germline): SGHDN, FVKESK. Trimming took 0 bases from V and 6 from J, leaving 17 bases between them. The CDR3 has 16 amino acids.

In this sample, this clonotype turned up many times. The genes are TRBV20-1 and TRBJ1-5; D unresolved. The V end lost 0 bases, the J end lost 2 bases, and 11 bases lay between the germline ends. The CDR3 is 15 residues long. CDR1 is DFQATT and CDR2 is SNEGSKA in the germline V gene (reference sequence). The CDR3 reads CSARDWGMGNQPQHF. CDR3 bases: TGCAGTGCTAGAGATTGGGGTATGGGCAATCAGCCCCAGCATTTT.

Ten or more counts support this clonotype. The rearrangement links TRBV20-1 to TRBJ1-5, with D perhaps matching TRBD1 (6 bases). Germline lookup yields CDR1 DFQATT and CDR2 SNEGSKA (reference sequence). V lost 0 bases, J lost 7 bases, and 22 bases lay in between. The CDR3 has 17 amino acids. For the CDR3, the DNA is TGCAGTGCTAGAGATGGAGGAGGAGGAAGTACAGGGCAGCCCCAGCATTTT. The encoded protein is CSARDGGGGSTGQPQHF.

This clonotype has ten or more counts. The V and J genes are TRBV7-3 and TRBJ2-1; no firm D call. Germline CDR1 is SGHTA and CDR2 is FQGTGA. Trimming left V 1 base short and J 2 bases short, with 3 bases between. CDR3 length equals 13 residues. The CDR3 DNA follows: TGTGCCAGCAGCTTAAACCCCTACAATGAGCAGTTCTTC. It codes for CASSLNPYNEQFF.

This clonotype was seen at least ten times. This chain joins TRBV24-1 and TRBJ2-3; TRBD1 matches at 9 bases. Unmatched junction bases numbered 7, after V lost 2 bases and J lost 2 bases. The CDR3 totals 17 residues. The germline CDR1 and CDR2 sequences are KGHDR and SFDVKD. The CDR3: CATSDSGTGTLTDTQYF. For the CDR3, the DNA is TGTGCCACCAGTGATTCCGGGACAGGGACTCTCACAGATACGCAGTATTTT.

There are many counts of this clonotype. The chain couples TRBV9 to TRBJ1-4; D not certain. Germline V gene sequence: CDR1 SGDLS, CDR2 YYNGEE. The V gene lost 4 bases and the J gene lost 6 bases, with 13 bases spanning the gap. The CDR3 is 14 residues long. CDR3 in amino acids: CASSPRPPDEKLFF. CDR3 DNA: TGTGCCAGCAGCCCCCGCCCCCCGGATGAAAAACTGTTTTTT.

CDR3 region: CASSLRSTNYGYTF. Here the CDR3 DNA reads TGTGCCAGCAGTTTACGGTCGACTAACTATGGCTACACCTTC. The chain combines TRBV27 with TRBJ1-2, with D hard to call. The CDR3 totals 14 residues. Germline V gene lookup returns CDR1 MNHEY and CDR2 SMNVEV (reference sequence). Trimming took off 2 bases at V and 0 bases at J, with 7 bases between the two ends.

This clonotype was recorded at least ten times. The chain combines TRBV2 with TRBJ1-1, with D uncertain. Germline V CDR1 and CDR2: SNHLY, FYNNEI. The germline V and J ends were trimmed by 7 bases and 0 bases, with 15 bases remaining between them. The CDR3 sequence is 15 residues long. The CDR3 sequence is CASIDGLGMNTEAFF. CDR3 nucleotide sequence: TGTGCCAGCATAGACGGCTTGGGAATGAACACTGAAGCTTTCTTT.

This clonotype was recorded a few times. The V call is TRBV6-5, the J call TRBJ2-5; TRBD1 might be the D (6 bases). The CDR3 totals 13 residues. Trimming took 5 bases from V and 4 from J, leaving 11 bases between them. Germline CDR1 is MNHEY and CDR2 is SVGAGI. For the CDR3, the DNA is TGTGCCAGCAGTACGGGACATTTAGAGACCCAGTACTTC. Its translation: CASSTGHLETQYF.

The table lists this clonotype with many counts. The V call is TRBV6-2 or TRBV6-3, the J call TRBJ2-1, with TRBD2 identical over 8 bases. Trimming at V came to 6 bases and at J to 4 bases, leaving 8 bases not matched to a gene. Germline V lookup: CDR1 MNHEY, CDR2 SVGEGT. The CDR3 is 15 amino acids. CDR3 residues: CASSLRGGPYNEQFF. The CDR3 DNA is TGTGCCAGCAGCCTCCGCGGGGGGCCTTACAATGAGCAGTTCTTC.

This clonotype occurred many times. The chain carries TRBV7-2 and TRBJ2-1, with D unresolved. Germline-derived CDR1 and CDR2 are SGHTA and FQGNSA. This CDR3 is 12 amino acids long. Trimming removed 2 bases from V and 7 bases from J, with 6 bases in between. This CDR3 reads CASSLSRNEQFF. In nucleotides, the CDR3 is TGTGCCAGCAGCTTATCGAGGAATGAGCAGTTCTTC.

This clonotype was recorded many times. The chain recombines TRBV24-1 with TRBJ2-2; D is unresolved. Germline assignment: CDR1 KGHDR and CDR2 SFDVKD. CDR3 length equals 14 residues. V shed 1 base and J shed 6 bases, with 8 bases lying between them. CDR3 in amino acids: CATSDFEPAGELFF. CDR3 coding DNA: TGTGCCACCAGTGATTTTGAGCCAGCCGGGGAGCTGTTTTTT.

In its sample, this clonotype was seen many times. The gene calls are TRBV27 and TRBJ2-7, with D maybe TRBD1 (6 bases). Germline V CDR1 and CDR2: MNHEY, SMNVEV (reference sequence). The CDR3 is 11 residues long. Trimming took 10 bases from V and 4 from J, leaving 11 bases between them. The CDR3 sequence: CATQRGYEQYF. For the CDR3, the DNA is TGTGCCACCCAGAGGGGGTACGAGCAGTACTTC.

This clonotype was seen repeatedly, ten times or more. V is TRBV12-3 or TRBV12-4 and J is TRBJ1-3; the match to TRBD1 covers 7 bases. V gave up 1 base and J gave up 0 bases; unmatched junction bases: 3. CDR3 length: 16 amino acids. The CDR3 loop reads CASSLGTGFSGNTIYF. CDR3 sequence (DNA): TGTGCCAGCAGTTTAGGGACAGGCTTCTCTGGAAACACCATATATTTT.

A note on this clonotype: A junction end diverges from the germline sequence, so it may reflect a read error. V gene TRBV20-1 combines with J gene TRBJ2-3; 9 bases align to TRBD2. Germline V gene data show CDR1 as DFQATT and CDR2 as SNEGSKA (reference sequence). CDR3 length: 15 amino acids. CDR3 sequence: CSASLAGSSTDTQYF. DNA of the CDR3: TGCAGCGCTAGTCTAGCGGGGTCTAGCACAGATACGCAGTATTTT.